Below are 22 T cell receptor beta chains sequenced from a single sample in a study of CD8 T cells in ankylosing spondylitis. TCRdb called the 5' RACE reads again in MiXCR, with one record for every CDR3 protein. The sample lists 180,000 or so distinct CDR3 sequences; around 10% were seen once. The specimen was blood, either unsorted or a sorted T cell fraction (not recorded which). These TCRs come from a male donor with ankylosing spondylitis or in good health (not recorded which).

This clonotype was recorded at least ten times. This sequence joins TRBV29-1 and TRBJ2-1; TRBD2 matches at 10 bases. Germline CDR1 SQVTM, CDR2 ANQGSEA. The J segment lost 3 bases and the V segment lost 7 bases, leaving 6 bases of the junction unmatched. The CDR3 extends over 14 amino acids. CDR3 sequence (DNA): TGCAGCGCCCGAAAGCGGGAGGGCTACAATGAGCAGTTCTTC. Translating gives CSARKREGYNEQFF.

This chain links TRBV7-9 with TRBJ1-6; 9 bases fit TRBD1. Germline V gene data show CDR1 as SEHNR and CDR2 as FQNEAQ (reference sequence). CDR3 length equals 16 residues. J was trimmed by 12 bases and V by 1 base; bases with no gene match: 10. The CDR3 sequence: CASSLVWDRVTEPLHF. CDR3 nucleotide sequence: TGTGCCAGCAGCTTAGTCTGGGACAGGGTAACGGAACCCCTCCACTTT. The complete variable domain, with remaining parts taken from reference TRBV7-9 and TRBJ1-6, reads DTGVSQNPRHKITKRGQNVTFRCDPISEHNRLYWYRQTLGQGPEFLTYFQNEAQLEKSRLLSDRFSAERPKGSFSTLEIQRTEQGDSAMYLCASSLVWDRVTEPLHFGNGTRLTVT.

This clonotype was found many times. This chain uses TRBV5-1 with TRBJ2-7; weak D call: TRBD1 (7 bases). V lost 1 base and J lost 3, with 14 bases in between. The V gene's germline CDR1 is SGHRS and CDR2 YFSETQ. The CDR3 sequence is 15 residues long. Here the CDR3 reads CASSLTGEAYYEQYF. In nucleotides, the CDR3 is TGCGCCAGCAGCTTGACAGGGGAGGCGTACTACGAGCAGTACTTC.

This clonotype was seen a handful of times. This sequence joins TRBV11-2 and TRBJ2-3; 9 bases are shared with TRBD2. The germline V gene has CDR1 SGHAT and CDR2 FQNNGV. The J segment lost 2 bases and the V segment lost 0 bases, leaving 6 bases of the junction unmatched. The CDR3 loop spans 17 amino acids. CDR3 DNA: TGTGCCAGCAGCTTAGATGGAGCGGGGGGATTCACAGATACGCAGTATTTT. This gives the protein CASSLDGAGGFTDTQYF.

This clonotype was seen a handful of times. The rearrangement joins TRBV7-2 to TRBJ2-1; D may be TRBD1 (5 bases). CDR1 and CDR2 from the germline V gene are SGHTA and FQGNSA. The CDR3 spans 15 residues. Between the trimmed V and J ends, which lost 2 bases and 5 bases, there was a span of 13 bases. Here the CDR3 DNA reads TGTGCCAGCAGCTTATGGGCCAGGGTGAACAATGAGCAGTTCTTC. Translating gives CASSLWARVNNEQFF.

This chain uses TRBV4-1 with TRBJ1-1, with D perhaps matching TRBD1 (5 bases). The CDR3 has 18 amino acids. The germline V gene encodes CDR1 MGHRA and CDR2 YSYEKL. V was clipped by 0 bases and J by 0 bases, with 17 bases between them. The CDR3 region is CASSQDLGSRGMNTEAFF. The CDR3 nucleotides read TGCGCCAGCAGCCAAGATTTGGGTAGCCGGGGCATGAACACTGAAGCTTTCTTT.

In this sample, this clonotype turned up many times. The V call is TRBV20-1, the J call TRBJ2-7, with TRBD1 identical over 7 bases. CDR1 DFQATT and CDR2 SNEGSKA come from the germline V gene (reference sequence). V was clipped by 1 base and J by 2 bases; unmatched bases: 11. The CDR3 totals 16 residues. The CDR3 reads CSARAADRVITYEQYF. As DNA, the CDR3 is TGCAGTGCTAGAGCTGCCGACAGGGTGATAACCTACGAGCAGTACTTC.

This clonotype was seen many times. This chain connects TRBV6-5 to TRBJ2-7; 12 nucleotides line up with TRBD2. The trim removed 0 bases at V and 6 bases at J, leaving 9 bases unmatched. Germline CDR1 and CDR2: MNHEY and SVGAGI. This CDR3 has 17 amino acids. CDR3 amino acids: CASSYSRLAGGQGEQYF. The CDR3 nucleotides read TGTGCCAGCAGTTACTCTCGGCTAGCGGGAGGGCAGGGCGAGCAGTACTTC.

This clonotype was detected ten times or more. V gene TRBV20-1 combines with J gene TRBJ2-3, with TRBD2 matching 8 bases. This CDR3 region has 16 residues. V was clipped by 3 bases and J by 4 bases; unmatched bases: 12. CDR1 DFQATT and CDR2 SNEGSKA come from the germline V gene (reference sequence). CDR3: CSARGSESGSPDTQYF. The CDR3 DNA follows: TGCAGTGCTAGGGGATCGGAAAGCGGGAGTCCAGATACGCAGTATTTT.

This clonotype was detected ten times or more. This CDR3 is CSATQGISGNTIYF. In DNA form, the CDR3 reads TGCAGTGCTACTCAGGGGATCTCTGGAAACACCATATATTTT. J is TRBJ1-3 and V is TRBV20-1; D is possibly TRBD1 (6 bases). The CDR3 runs to 14 residues. Per the germline V gene, CDR1 is DFQATT and CDR2 is SNEGSKA (reference sequence). Between the trimmed V and J ends, which lost 4 bases and 0 bases, there was a span of 10 bases.

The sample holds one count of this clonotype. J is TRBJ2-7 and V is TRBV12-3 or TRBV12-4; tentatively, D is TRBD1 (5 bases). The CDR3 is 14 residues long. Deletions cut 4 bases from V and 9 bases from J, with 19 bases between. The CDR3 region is CASSSSPRAHVQYF. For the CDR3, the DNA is TGTGCCAGCAGTTCCTCTCCCAGGGCGCACGTGCAGTACTTC.

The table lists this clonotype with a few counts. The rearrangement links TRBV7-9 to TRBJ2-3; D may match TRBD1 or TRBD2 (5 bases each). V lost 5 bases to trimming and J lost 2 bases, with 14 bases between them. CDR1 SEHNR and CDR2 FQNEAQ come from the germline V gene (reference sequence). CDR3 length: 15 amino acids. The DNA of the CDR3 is TGTGCCAGCAGCCTAGGGGAGTCAAACACAGATACGCAGTATTTT. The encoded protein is CASSLGESNTDTQYF.

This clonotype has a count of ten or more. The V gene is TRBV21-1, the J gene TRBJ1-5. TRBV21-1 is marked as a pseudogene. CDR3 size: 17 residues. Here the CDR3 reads CASSKDRPSYVGQPQHF. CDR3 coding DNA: TGTGCCAGCAGCAAAGACAGGCCCTCTTATGTGGGTCAGCCCCAGCATTTT.

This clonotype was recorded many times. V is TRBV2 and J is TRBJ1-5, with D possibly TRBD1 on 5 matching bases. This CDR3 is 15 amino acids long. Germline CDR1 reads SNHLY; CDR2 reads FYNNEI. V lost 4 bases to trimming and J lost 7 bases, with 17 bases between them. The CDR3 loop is CASSGRGEALQPQHF. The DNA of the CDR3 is TGTGCCAGCAGTGGAAGGGGTGAAGCTTTGCAGCCCCAGCATTTT.

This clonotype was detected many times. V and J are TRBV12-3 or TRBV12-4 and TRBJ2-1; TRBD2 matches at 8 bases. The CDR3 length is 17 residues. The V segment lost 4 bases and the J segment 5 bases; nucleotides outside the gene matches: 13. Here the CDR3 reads CASSSSSGISSNNEQFF. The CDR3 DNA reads TGTGCCAGCAGTTCTAGTAGCGGGATATCGTCAAACAATGAGCAGTTCTTC.

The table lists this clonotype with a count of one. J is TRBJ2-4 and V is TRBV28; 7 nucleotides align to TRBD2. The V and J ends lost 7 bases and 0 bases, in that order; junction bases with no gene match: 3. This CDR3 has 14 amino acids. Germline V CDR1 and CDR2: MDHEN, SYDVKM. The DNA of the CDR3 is TGTGCCAGCAACGGGGAGGGAGCCAAAAACATTCAGTACTTC. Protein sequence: CASNGEGAKNIQYF.

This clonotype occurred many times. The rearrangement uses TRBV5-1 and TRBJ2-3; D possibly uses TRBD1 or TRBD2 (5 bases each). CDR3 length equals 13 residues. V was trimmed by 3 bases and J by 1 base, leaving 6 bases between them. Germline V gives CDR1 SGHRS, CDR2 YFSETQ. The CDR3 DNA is TGCGCCAGCAGCTGGGACGGCACAGATACGCAGTATTTT. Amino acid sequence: CASSWDGTDTQYF.

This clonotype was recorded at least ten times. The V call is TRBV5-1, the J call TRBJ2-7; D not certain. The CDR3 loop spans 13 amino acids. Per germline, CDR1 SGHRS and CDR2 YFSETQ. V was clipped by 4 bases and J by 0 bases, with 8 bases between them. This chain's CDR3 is CASSQPPSYEQYF. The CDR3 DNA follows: TGCGCCAGCAGCCAACCTCCCTCCTACGAGCAGTACTTC.

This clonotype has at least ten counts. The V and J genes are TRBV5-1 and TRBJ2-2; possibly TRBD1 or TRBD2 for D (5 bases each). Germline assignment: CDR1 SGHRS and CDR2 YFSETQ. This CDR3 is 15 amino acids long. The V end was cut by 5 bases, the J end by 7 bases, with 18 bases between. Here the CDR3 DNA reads TGCGCCAGCAGGCTTGACTACGGGACGGACGGGGAGCTGTTTTTT. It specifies CASRLDYGTDGELFF.

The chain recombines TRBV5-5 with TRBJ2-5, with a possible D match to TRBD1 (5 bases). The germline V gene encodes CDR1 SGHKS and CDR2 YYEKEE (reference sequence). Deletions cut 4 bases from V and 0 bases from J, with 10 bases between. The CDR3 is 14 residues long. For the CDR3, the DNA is TGTGCCAGCAGCATCCAGGGAAACCAAGAGACCCAGTACTTC. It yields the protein CASSIQGNQETQYF.

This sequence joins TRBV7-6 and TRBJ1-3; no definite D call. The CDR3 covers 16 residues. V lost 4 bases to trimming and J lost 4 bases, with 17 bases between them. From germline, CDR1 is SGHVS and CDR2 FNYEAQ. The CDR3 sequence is CASSSDGRAYGNTIYF. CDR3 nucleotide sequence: TGTGCCAGCAGCTCGGACGGAAGGGCTTACGGAAACACCATATATTTT.

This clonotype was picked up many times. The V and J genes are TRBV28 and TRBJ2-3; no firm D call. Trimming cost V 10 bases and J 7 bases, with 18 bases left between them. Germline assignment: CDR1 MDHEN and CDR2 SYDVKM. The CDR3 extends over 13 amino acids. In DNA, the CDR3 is TGTGCCACCGTTGGGCCAAACCCATATACGCAGTATTTT. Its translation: CATVGPNPYTQYF.